This paragraph reports one TCR beta chain. Its specificity is unknown. This sample stems from a study of cytomegalovirus exposure and HLA in healthy donors. General observations from the study: An analysis that was carried out later associated 15,000 to 20,000 TCR beta sequences with HLA alleles at 0.05 false discovery rate.

This PCR relied on a set of 60 Vbeta primers and 13 Jbeta primers. TCRdb keeps only in-frame clones here, not all; method: immunoSEQ multiplex PCR. The sample lists about 170,000 clones; around 78% were seen once. CDR1 is SGHNT and CDR2 is YYREEE in the germline V gene (reference sequence). Trimming removed 7 bases from V and 9 bases from J, with 17 bases in between. CDR3 length: 13 amino acids. This clonotype was obtained from a woman in her fifties or sixties in good health and CMV-seropositive. What was sequenced was PBMCs. This rearrangement joins TRBV5-4 to TRBJ2-1; D is possibly TRBD2 (6 bases). The CDR3 protein is CASFSSARGEQFF. In DNA form, the CDR3 reads TGTGCCAGCTTTTCTAGCGCCCGCGGTGAGCAGTTCTTC.